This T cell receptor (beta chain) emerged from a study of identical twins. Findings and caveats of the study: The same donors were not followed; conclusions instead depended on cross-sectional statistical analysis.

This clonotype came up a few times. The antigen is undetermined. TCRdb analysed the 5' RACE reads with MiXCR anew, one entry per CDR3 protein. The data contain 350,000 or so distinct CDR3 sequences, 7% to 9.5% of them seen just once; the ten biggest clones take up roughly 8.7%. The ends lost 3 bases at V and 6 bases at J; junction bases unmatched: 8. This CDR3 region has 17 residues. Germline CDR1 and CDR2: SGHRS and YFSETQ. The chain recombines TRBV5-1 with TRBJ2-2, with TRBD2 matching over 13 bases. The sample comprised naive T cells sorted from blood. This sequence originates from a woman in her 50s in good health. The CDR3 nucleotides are TGCGCCAGCAGCTCCGGACTAGCGGGAGAGAGGGCCGGGGAGCTGTTTTTT. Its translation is CASSSGLAGERAGELFF. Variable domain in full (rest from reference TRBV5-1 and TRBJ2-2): KAGVTQTPRYLIKTRGQQVTLSCSPISGHRSVSWYQQTPGQGLQFLFEYFSETQRNKGNFPGRFSGRQFSNSRSEMNVSTLELGDSALYLCASSSGLAGERAGELFFGEGSRLTVL.